This TCR beta chain comes out of a study of PD-L1 blockade in urothelial cancer. Study results and caveats: Pretreatment peripheral blood TCR clonality that fell below the median predicted better survival among the patients studied.

Locally advanced or metastatic urothelial carcinoma affected the patients. Here immunoSEQ multiplex PCR was the method, and the copy in TCRdb shows in-frame clones only, minus some. The repertoire has about 74,000 clones, 80% to 90% of them found once; the top ten carry 4.5% to 5.5%. Remarks on this clone: Its antigen is still unknown.

The TCR comes from a man in his sixties or seventies with urothelial cancer. The sequencing here drew on PBMCs, taken around atezolizumab (anti-PD-L1) treatment.

The CDR3 region is CAISAITGTDPEQYF. CDR3 in DNA: TGTGCCATCAGTGCCATAACCGGGACAGATCCCGAGCAGTACTTC. This chain joins TRBV10-3 and TRBJ2-7; 7 nucleotides match TRBD1. Unmatched junction bases numbered 12, after V lost 4 bases and J lost 6 bases. The germline V gene encodes CDR1 ENHRY and CDR2 SYGVKD. This CDR3 spans 15 amino acids.